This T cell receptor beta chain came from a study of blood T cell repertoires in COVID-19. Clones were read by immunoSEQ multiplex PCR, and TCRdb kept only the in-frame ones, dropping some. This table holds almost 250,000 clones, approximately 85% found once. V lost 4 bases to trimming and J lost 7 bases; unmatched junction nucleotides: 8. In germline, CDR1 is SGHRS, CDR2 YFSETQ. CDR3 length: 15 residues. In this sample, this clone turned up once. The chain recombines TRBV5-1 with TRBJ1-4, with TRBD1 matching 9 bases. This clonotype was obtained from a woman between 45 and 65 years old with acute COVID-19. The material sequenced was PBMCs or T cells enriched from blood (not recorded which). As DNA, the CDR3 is TGCGCCAGCAGCCCGCCGGGGACAGGGAGTGAAAAACTGTTTTTT. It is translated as CASSPPGTGSEKLFF. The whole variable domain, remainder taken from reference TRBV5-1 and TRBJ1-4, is KAGVTQTPRYLIKTRGQQVTLSCSPISGHRSVSWYQQTPGQGLQFLFEYFSETQRNKGNFPGRFSGRQFSNSRSEMNVSTLELGDSALYLCASSPPGTGSEKLFFGSGTQLSVL.